What follows are 23 T cell receptor beta chains derived from one specimen sequenced in a study of type 1 and type 2 diabetes patients. Amplification started from genomic DNA. Multiplex PCR with 30 forward and 13 reverse primers amplified the TCR beta CDR3. TCRdb re-called the multiplex PCR reads through MiXCR, storing one row per CDR3 protein. The sample lists about 290,000 distinct CDR3 sequences, more than 40% occurring once. The sequenced sample consisted of peripheral blood mononuclear cells (PBMCs). The receptors come from a man between 18 and 29 years old with type 2 diabetes.

As regards this clonotype: The CDR3 does not close with the conserved phenylalanine or tryptophan, likely indicating a read error. V gene TRBV14 combines with J gene TRBJ1-1, with D perhaps matching TRBD1 (6 bases). CDR1 SGHDN and CDR2 FVKESK come from the germline V gene. V dropped 1 base and J dropped 7 bases, with 10 bases sitting between them. CDR3 size: 13 residues. The CDR3 DNA sequence: TGTGCCAGCAGCCAAGCAATAGGGGGTGAAGCTTTCCTT. This encodes CASSQAIGGEAFL.

The CDR3 spells CASSLPGTGRWEYEQYF. As DNA, the CDR3 is TGCGCCAGCAGCCTACCCGGGACAGGGCGGTGGGAATACGAGCAGTACTTC. This sequence joins TRBV5-1 and TRBJ2-7; 9 bases fit TRBD1. The CDR3 runs 17 residues. Trimming took 4 bases from V and 4 from J; bases not matched to a gene: 15. The germline CDR1 and CDR2 sequences are SGHRS and YFSETQ. Complete variable domain (other parts from reference TRBV5-1 and TRBJ2-7): KAGVTQTPRYLIKTRGQQVTLSCSPISGHRSVSWYQQTPGQGLQFLFEYFSETQRNKGNFPGRFSGRQFSNSRSEMNVSTLELGDSALYLCASSLPGTGRWEYEQYFGPGTRLTVT.

This sequence joins TRBV28 and TRBJ2-5; 7 nucleotides match TRBD1. From germline, CDR1 is MDHEN and CDR2 SYDVKM. The CDR3 has 16 amino acids. The V segment lost 6 bases and the J segment 4 bases; nucleotides outside the gene matches: 14. The CDR3 coding sequence is TGTGCCAGCAGCCCCCCATCTGCCGGGACAGTAGAGACCCAGTACTTC. This gives the protein CASSPPSAGTVETQYF.

To note about this clonotype: The junction departs from the called germline gene at one end, perhaps through a read error. This chain links TRBV2 with TRBJ2-2, with D unclear. The CDR3 covers 11 residues. Per the germline V gene, CDR1 is SNHLY and CDR2 is FYNNEI. The DNA of the CDR3 is TGTGCCAGCAGCCCAGACATCGAAGCTCTCTTT. Translated: CASSPDIEALF. Drawing the rest from reference TRBV2 and TRBJ2-2, the complete variable domain is EPEVTQTPSHQVTQMGQEVILRCVPISNHLYFYWYRQILGQKVEFLVSFYNNEISEKSEIFDDQFSVERPDGSNFTLKIRSTKLEDSAMYFCASSPDIEALFGEGSRLTVL.

V gene TRBV6-6 combines with J gene TRBJ2-1, with 8 bases matching TRBD2. This CDR3 has 18 residues. V lost 2 bases and J lost 4; bases outside the gene matches: 13. The germline CDR1 and CDR2 sequences are MNHNY and SVGAGI (reference sequence). The CDR3 nucleotides are TGTGCCAGCAGTTACCAAATCAGGGGCGGGGGGACTTACAATGAGCAGTTCTTC. It encodes CASSYQIRGGGTYNEQFF.

This chain links TRBV7-2 with TRBJ1-6, with 8 bases identical to TRBD1. The CDR3 is made up of 15 amino acids. The germline V gene has CDR1 SGHTA and CDR2 FQGNSA. V shed 4 bases and J 9 bases; nucleotides not matched to a gene: 8. For the CDR3, the DNA is TGTGCCAGCAGCTGGCAAGGACAGGGCAGTTCACCCCTCCACTTT. Translation: CASSWQGQGSSPLHF.

This clonotype showed up just a few times. At one boundary the junction diverges from the germline segment, which might be a read error. The chain carries TRBV7-7 and TRBJ2-5; 9 bases agree with TRBD1. There are 14 residues in the CDR3. Germline lookup yields CDR1 SSHAT and CDR2 FNYEAQ (reference sequence). The CDR3 DNA reads as TGTGCTAGCAGCTTAACCGGGACAGGGGAGACCCAGTACTTC. Residues: CASSLTGTGETQYF.

There are a few counts of this clonotype. At one end, the junction sequence differs from germline, possibly due to a read error. The chain recombines TRBV20-1 with TRBJ2-7; D not certain. Looked up from germline, CDR1 is DFQATT and CDR2 is SNEGSKA (reference sequence). The CDR3 has 15 amino acids. The CDR3 nucleotides are TGCAGTGCCAGAGCCCCCGCGAGTCGGTCCTACGAGCAGTACTTC. The encoded protein is CSARAPASRSYEQYF.

J is TRBJ1-2 and V is TRBV14; the match to TRBD1 covers 9 bases. Germline trimming cut 11 bases from V and 1 base from J; bases unmatched to any gene: 5. Germline assignment: CDR1 SGHDN and CDR2 FVKESK. The CDR3 loop spans 13 amino acids. The CDR3 reads CACGQGFNYGYTF. CDR3 bases: TGTGCCTGTGGACAGGGGTTTAACTATGGCTACACCTTC.

The chain carries TRBV5-1 and TRBJ1-1, with D possibly matching TRBD1 (5 bases). Trimming left V 3 bases short and J 4 bases short, with 13 bases between. CDR3 length: 14 amino acids. Germline CDR1 is SGHRS and CDR2 is YFSETQ. The CDR3 sequence: CASSWGVLGTEAFF. The CDR3 region has the DNA TGCGCCAGCAGCTGGGGGGTCCTTGGCACTGAAGCTTTCTTT.

J is TRBJ1-1 and V is TRBV4-2; 7 nucleotides agree with TRBD1. Germline V gives CDR1 LGHNA, CDR2 YNFKEQ. CDR3 length equals 20 residues. J lost 0 bases, V lost 2 bases, and 18 bases had no gene match. The CDR3 spells CASSQKGASPSGGMNTEAFF. CDR3 DNA sequence: TGTGCCAGCAGCCAAAAGGGGGCCAGTCCCTCAGGAGGCATGAACACTGAAGCTTTCTTT.

This clonotype was picked up a small number of times. This chain links TRBV27 with TRBJ2-3; 10 nucleotides line up with TRBD2. The CDR3 is made up of 15 amino acids. The germline CDR1 and CDR2 sequences are MNHEY and SMNVEV (reference sequence). With 8 bases clipped from V and 1 base from J, the junction kept 6 bases outside the gene matches. CDR3 region: CASSYGTSGTDTQYF. The CDR3 DNA reads TGTGCCAGCTCCTACGGGACTAGCGGCACAGATACGCAGTATTTT.

Notes on this clonotype: Sequence at one end of the junction differs from germline and may be a read error. V and J are TRBV7-9 and TRBJ2-1, with 12 positions matching TRBD1. The CDR3 totals 15 residues. CDR1 is SEHNR and CDR2 is FQNEAQ in the germline V gene (reference sequence). In nucleotides, the CDR3 is TGCGCCAGCAGCCACTGGGACAGGGGGCGGAATGAGCAGTTCTTC. Translated, it gives CASSHWDRGRNEQFF.

This clonotype was seen only once. The rearrangement links TRBV29-1 to TRBJ2-5; possible D gene TRBD2, 6 bases. V was shortened by 5 bases and J by 4 bases, with 20 bases between the two germline ends. The CDR3 is 15 residues long. Germline CDR1 is SQVTM and CDR2 is ANQGSEA. Here the CDR3 DNA reads TGCAGCGTTCCCTCGCGGGACGGCTGGGGAGAGACCCAGTACTTC. It codes for CSVPSRDGWGETQYF.

V is TRBV20-1 and J is TRBJ2-7, with TRBD1 identical over 10 bases. The CDR3 contains 13 residues. CDR1 is DFQATT and CDR2 is SNEGSKA in the germline V gene (reference sequence). The junction had 6 bases not matched to a gene; V was cut back by 6 bases and J by 4 bases. The CDR3 is CSARGQGWYEQYF. The CDR3 DNA sequence: TGCAGTGCCAGGGGACAGGGGTGGTACGAGCAGTACTTC.

The chain combines TRBV19 with TRBJ1-5; 8 bases agree with TRBD1. The CDR3 sequence is 16 residues long. Per the germline V gene, CDR1 is LNHDA and CDR2 is SQIVND (reference sequence). V lost 2 bases and J lost 5; bases outside the gene matches: 8. CDR3 loop: CASSIRAGGWDQPQHF. CDR3 DNA: TGTGCCAGTAGTATAAGGGCAGGGGGCTGGGATCAGCCCCAGCATTTT.

The V call is TRBV9, the J call TRBJ2-7; TRBD1 matches 8 bases. The better agreement between TRBJ1-2 and the DNA end casts doubt on the J call. The CDR3 is 12 amino acids. The germline V gene has CDR1 SGDLS and CDR2 YYNGEE. The CDR3 protein is CASSVSGGAYTF. The CDR3 nucleotides are TGTGCCAGCAGCGTGTCAGGGGGCGCCTACACCTTC.

This clonotype has just a few counts. The chain recombines TRBV6-1 with TRBJ1-6, with a tentative D call TRBD1 (6 bases). The V and J ends lost 7 bases and 7 bases respectively, with 23 bases between them. The CDR3 has 17 residues. Per germline, CDR1 MNHNS and CDR2 SASEGT. The CDR3 loop reads CASTLSGGAAWNSPLHF. The CDR3 coding sequence is TGTGCCAGCACCCTAAGCGGGGGCGCGGCGTGGAATTCACCCCTCCACTTT.

This clonotype was seen only a few times. The chain is built from TRBV4-1 and TRBJ2-3; D is uncertain. CDR1 and CDR2 from the germline V gene are MGHRA and YSYEKL. The CDR3 has 17 amino acids. Between the trimmed V and J ends, which lost 1 base and 4 bases, there was a span of 18 bases. In DNA, the CDR3 is TGCGCCAGCAGCCAAGCCCTCGGGCCTCCTGCGCCAGATACGCAGTATTTT. Its translation: CASSQALGPPAPDTQYF.

The gene calls are TRBV5-1 and TRBJ2-7; a possible D gene is TRBD2 (6 bases). Germline V lookup: CDR1 SGHRS, CDR2 YFSETQ. Trimming shortened V by 4 bases and J by 7 bases, and 18 bases separated the two germline ends. This CDR3 region has 14 residues. CDR3 amino acids: CASSPSNTAGEQYF. The CDR3 nucleotides are TGCGCCAGCAGCCCCTCTAATACGGCGGGGGAGCAGTACTTC.

In this sample, this clonotype turned up once. The genes are TRBV4-3 and TRBJ1-2; 10 bases fit TRBD1. Germline V gene data show CDR1 as LGHNA and CDR2 as YSLEER. V was clipped by 1 base and J by 4 bases; unmatched bases: 9. The CDR3 totals 17 residues. CDR3 nucleotide sequence: TGCGCCAGCAGCCAAGGCAAAGGACAGGGGGATGCCTATGGCTACACCTTC. It specifies CASSQGKGQGDAYGYTF.

This clonotype was detected a few times. At one of its ends the junction is not consistent with the germline gene, which may arise from a read error. The CDR3 here is CATGRGNRIPNNEQFF. The CDR3 DNA reads as TGTGCCACCGGCAGAGGCAACAGGATCCCTAACAATGAGCAGTTCTTC. The genes are TRBV15 and TRBJ2-1; TRBD1 might be the D (5 bases). Germline-derived CDR1 and CDR2 are LNHNV and YYDKDF (reference sequence). This CDR3 has 16 amino acids.

This clonotype was recorded a few times. This chain connects TRBV6-1 to TRBJ1-1; D gene unclear. Germline V gene data show CDR1 as MNHNS and CDR2 as SASEGT. Trimming left V 6 bases short and J 1 base short, with 6 bases between. The CDR3 length is 12 residues. CDR3 DNA sequence: TGTGCCAGCAGCAAATCGAACACTGAAGCTTTCTTT. Protein product: CASSKSNTEAFF.